This TCR beta chain was identified in a study of cytomegalovirus exposure and HLA in healthy donors. Across the whole study: Drawn from HLA-typed donors, roughly 87 million unique TCRs were held in an early data release. Whole-study findings and limits: As a later analysis revealed, most CMV-associated TCR beta chains appeared HLA-restricted. In an earlier analysis, most TCR beta V segments were productive about 87% or about 30% of the time.

Remarks on this clone: Its antigen is as yet unknown.

Primers for the PCR totalled 60 Vbeta and 13 Jbeta. Generated by immunoSEQ multiplex PCR, the TCRdb table keeps only in-frame clones and is missing some. Here the sample spans some 140,000 clones, about 70% being singletons. Losses at the gene ends were 5 bases for V and 1 base for J; bases not matched to a gene: 5. The CDR3 has 16 amino acids. From germline, CDR1 is MNHNY and CDR2 SVGAGI (reference sequence). This clonotype originated in a man aged 18 to 29 in good health and CMV-seronegative. Sequencing was carried out using PBMCs. The V gene is TRBV6-6, the J gene TRBJ2-3; 11 bases agree with TRBD2. Here the CDR3 DNA reads TGTGCCAGCAGTATCCTAGCGGGGGGACGCACAGATACGCAGTATTTT. This translates into CASSILAGGRTDTQYF.